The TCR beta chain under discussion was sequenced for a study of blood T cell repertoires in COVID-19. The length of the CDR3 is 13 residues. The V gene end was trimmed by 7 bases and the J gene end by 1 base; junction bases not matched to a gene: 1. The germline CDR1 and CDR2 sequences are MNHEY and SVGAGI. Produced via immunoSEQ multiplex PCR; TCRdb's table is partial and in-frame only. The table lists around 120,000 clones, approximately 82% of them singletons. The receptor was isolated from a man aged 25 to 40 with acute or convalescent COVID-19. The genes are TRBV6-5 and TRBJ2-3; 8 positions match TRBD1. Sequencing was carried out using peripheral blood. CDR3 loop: CASTTGGTDTQYF. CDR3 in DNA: TGTGCCAGCACGACAGGGGGCACAGATACGCAGTATTTT.